The 16 T cell receptor beta chains below all came from one sample that was sequenced in a study of T cells in narcolepsy. TCRdb's copy holds only in-frame clones and misses some; the assay was immunoSEQ multiplex PCR. The table records about 34,000 clones, 80% to 85% of them present only once. The sequencing input was CD45RA- memory CD4+ T cells from PBMCs. The receptors originated from a human donor with narcolepsy.

This chain links TRBV29-1 with TRBJ2-1; no reliable D call. Germline values: CDR1 SQVTM, CDR2 ANQGSEA. The CDR3 runs 15 residues. Trimming took off 3 bases at V and 1 base at J, with 13 bases between the two ends. CDR3 DNA sequence: TGCAGCGTTGAGTCGAGACTGAGTTCCTACAATGAGCAGTTCTTC. It codes for CSVESRLSSYNEQFF.

The V call is TRBV7-6, the J call TRBJ2-7; 7 positions agree with TRBD2. Germline trimming cut 0 bases from V and 4 bases from J; bases unmatched to any gene: 6. Per the germline V gene, CDR1 is SGHVS and CDR2 is FNYEAQ. The CDR3 spans 15 residues. This CDR3 reads CASSLADGRGYEQYF. CDR3 coding DNA: TGTGCCAGCAGCTTAGCGGACGGGCGGGGGTACGAGCAGTACTTC.

This chain joins TRBV19 and TRBJ2-2, with TRBD2 matching 10 bases. V was clipped by 3 bases and J by 5 bases; unmatched bases: 3. Germline CDR1 is LNHDA and CDR2 is SQIVND (reference sequence). This CDR3 is built from 15 residues. The CDR3, as DNA: TGTGCCAGTAGTATGGCTAGCGGGAGTACCGGGGAGCTGTTTTTT. Amino acid sequence: CASSMASGSTGELFF.

The V gene is TRBV27, the J gene TRBJ1-5, with TRBD1 as a possible D gene (5 bases). V was cut by 10 bases and J by 3 bases, with 22 bases left in between. The CDR3 contains 16 residues. Germline CDR1 is MNHEY and CDR2 is SMNVEV (reference sequence). CDR3 nucleotide sequence: TGTGCCACCAGCAATTCCCTCCAGGGCACCAATCAGCCCCAGCATTTT. It encodes CATSNSLQGTNQPQHF.

This clone was observed a single time. J is TRBJ2-2 and V is TRBV11-3; a weak D match, TRBD2 (6 bases). Looked up from germline, CDR1 is SGHNT and CDR2 is YENEEA. The germline V and J ends were trimmed by 5 bases and 0 bases, with 16 bases remaining between them. The CDR3 runs to 17 residues. CDR3 nucleotide sequence: TGTGCCAGCAGCCCCCCGGGGAGGAGCGCGAACACCGGGGAGCTGTTTTTT. Residues: CASSPPGRSANTGELFF.

In this sample, this clone turned up a few times. This chain uses TRBV7-2 with TRBJ1-2; 8 positions match TRBD1. The CDR3 totals 17 residues. The germline CDR1 and CDR2 sequences are SGHTA and FQGNSA. Germline trimming cut 2 bases from V and 8 bases from J; bases unmatched to any gene: 16. The DNA of the CDR3 is TGTGCCAGCAGCTTACCCCAGGCGCCAGGGGGCTTAGGGGGCTACACCTTC. Its translation: CASSLPQAPGGLGGYTF.

The chain uses TRBV9 and TRBJ2-7, with D hard to call. Germline V CDR1 and CDR2: SGDLS, YYNGEE. This CDR3 has 13 amino acids. Trimming cost V 3 bases and J 5 bases, with 12 bases left between them. The CDR3 coding sequence is TGTGCCAGCAGCGGGATTGGAGTCAACGAGCAGTACTTC. Translation gives CASSGIGVNEQYF.

The chain is built from TRBV15 and TRBJ1-6; 9 bases align to TRBD1. This CDR3 contains 17 residues. J was trimmed by 9 bases and V by 0 bases; bases with no gene match: 9. CDR1 and CDR2 (germline): LNHNV, YYDKDF (reference sequence). As DNA, the CDR3 is TGTGCCACCAGCAGAGACGGACAGGGGTTTTTCAGTTCACCCCTCCACTTT. Protein sequence: CATSRDGQGFFSSPLHF.

The V call is TRBV28, the J call TRBJ2-6; D not resolved. CDR1 and CDR2 from the germline V gene are MDHEN and SYDVKM. V lost 5 bases to trimming and J lost 4 bases, with 15 bases between them. The CDR3 runs 16 residues. The CDR3 loop reads CASSGLFLSGANVLTF. CDR3 nucleotides: TGTGCCAGCAGTGGTCTCTTTCTATCCGGGGCCAACGTCCTGACTTTC. The full variable domain, with the rest looked up from reference TRBV28 and TRBJ2-6, is DVKVTQSSRYLVKRTGEKVFLECVQDMDHENMFWYRQDPGLGLRLIYFSYDVKMKEKGDIPEGYSVSREKKERFSLILESASTNQTSMYLCASSGLFLSGANVLTFGAGSRLTVL.

The chain carries TRBV27 and TRBJ1-5; D is undetermined. This CDR3 contains 13 residues. Trimming pared 2 bases from V and 0 bases from J, leaving 2 bases between. Germline assignment: CDR1 MNHEY and CDR2 SMNVEV (reference sequence). Written as DNA, the CDR3 is TGTGCCAGCAGTTTACGTAGCAATCAGCCCCAGCATTTT. It translates to CASSLRSNQPQHF.

The chain combines TRBV30 with TRBJ1-2, with D maybe TRBD1 (5 bases). CDR1 is GTSNPN and CDR2 is SVGIG in the germline V gene (reference sequence). Trimming left V 4 bases short and J 7 bases short, with 19 bases between. The CDR3 is 14 residues long. For the CDR3, the DNA is TGTGCCTGGAATCCGGGACTTCCGCACTCTGGCTACACCTTC. Translation: CAWNPGLPHSGYTF.

This clone was seen just once. For the CDR3, the DNA is TGTGCCTGGAGTCTTGACAGCACAGATACGCAGTATTTT. It codes for CAWSLDSTDTQYF. The chain has TRBV30 and TRBJ2-3; D remains unclear. CDR3 length: 13 amino acids. The germline V gene has CDR1 GTSNPN and CDR2 SVGIG (reference sequence). The germline V and J ends were trimmed by 2 bases and 0 bases, with 6 bases remaining between them.

The DNA for the CDR3 is TGTGCTAGCGGACCCGGGGGGAACACCGGGGAGCTGTTTTTT. Its protein is CASGPGGNTGELFF. This rearrangement joins TRBV7-7 to TRBJ2-2, with a weak D call TRBD2 (6 bases). CDR3 length equals 14 residues. The germline gives CDR1 SSHAT, CDR2 FNYEAQ (reference sequence).

V is TRBV5-1 and J is TRBJ2-3; D is possibly TRBD2 (6 bases). The CDR3 length is 19 residues. CDR1 SGHRS and CDR2 YFSETQ come from the germline V gene. Trimming pared 0 bases from V and 0 bases from J, leaving 20 bases between. Written as DNA, the CDR3 is TGCGCCAGCAGCTTGGGTACTAGCACTGGGGGTACTAGCACAGATACGCAGTATTTT. This gives the protein CASSLGTSTGGTSTDTQYF.

The rearrangement joins TRBV7-9 to TRBJ2-7, with D perhaps matching TRBD2 (6 bases). Trimming pared 4 bases from V and 11 bases from J, leaving 15 bases between. The germline gives CDR1 SEHNR, CDR2 FQNEAQ (reference sequence). The CDR3 loop spans 12 amino acids. CDR3 region: CASSSDDWREYF. The CDR3 nucleotides are TGTGCCAGCAGCTCCGACGACTGGAGGGAGTACTTC.

This rearrangement joins TRBV29-1 to TRBJ1-5, with D unresolved. The CDR3 is 13 residues long. In germline, CDR1 is SQVTM, CDR2 ANQGSEA. V shed 4 bases and J shed 7 bases, with 14 bases lying between them. CDR3 in amino acids: CSVGLGPGQPQHF. CDR3 bases: TGCAGCGTTGGGCTCGGACCCGGGCAGCCCCAGCATTTT.